Only one count was recorded for the clone carrying this TCR beta chain. How the authors handled the data: Reference gene primer amplification yielded estimated nucleated cell counts. TCRdb's table, derived via immunoSEQ multiplex PCR, lists solely in-frame clones and lacks some. V and J calls and clone size are those listed in that table; D and trimming were worked out from the DNA. Among 23,000 or so clones listed, 84% were seen once. This specimen comes from a study of blood T cell repertoires in COVID-19. V was pared by 4 bases and J by 0 bases, with 8 bases of the junction left unmatched. The germline V gene has CDR1 MNHNS and CDR2 SASEGT. CDR3 length: 17 amino acids.

The sequence came from a man in his forties with acute or convalescent COVID-19. The gene calls are TRBV6-1 and TRBJ1-1; 10 nucleotides match TRBD1. Sequenced: peripheral blood. For the CDR3, the DNA is TGTGCCAGCAGTGCACCGGGACAGGGGCTGTTGAACACTGAAGCTTTCTTT. Encoded protein: CASSAPGQGLLNTEAFF.